Listed here are 22 T cell receptor beta chains from one sample, sequenced in a study of cytomegalovirus exposure and HLA in healthy donors (dated by TCRdb to the late 2010s). Libraries were built with the immunoSEQ multiplex PCR assay. TCRdb limited this immuneACCESS table to in-frame rearrangements with V and J called. A share of clones is missing; checked studies link under half to unresolved V genes, and the rest is unexplained. The sample table lists about 98,000 clones, approximately 88% of them with a count of one. The top ten hold roughly 4% of the sample. Sequenced: PBMCs. The receptors come from a woman aged 25 to 39 in good health and CMV-seronegative.

The chain recombines TRBV5-6 with TRBJ1-5; D remains unclear. Germline V gene lookup returns CDR1 SGHDT and CDR2 YYEEEE. This CDR3 spans 13 amino acids. Trimming took 0 bases from V and 4 from J, leaving 5 bases between them. For the CDR3, the DNA is TGTGCCAGCAGCTTGGGTCGGAATCAGCCCCAGCATTTT. Translated, it gives CASSLGRNQPQHF.

This clone occurred a few times. This chain uses TRBV29-1 with TRBJ2-5, with D tentatively TRBD1 (6 bases). The CDR3 extends over 13 amino acids. The germline V gene encodes CDR1 SQVTM and CDR2 ANQGSEA. The V gene lost 5 bases and the J gene lost 5 bases, with 15 bases spanning the gap. CDR3 coding DNA: TGCAGCGTTCTTAGGGGGTTACTGGAGACCCAGTACTTC. Protein sequence: CSVLRGLLETQYF.

The chain is built from TRBV9 and TRBJ2-3, with 14 bases fitting TRBD2. V shed 4 bases, J shed 5 bases, and the junction held 9 bases outside the gene matches. The CDR3 is made up of 17 amino acids. Germline CDR1 SGDLS, CDR2 YYNGEE. CDR3 bases: TGTGCCAGCAGCCCCCGCCCTGGACTAGCGGGGGGAGATACGCAGTATTTT. This translates into CASSPRPGLAGGDTQYF. The full variable domain, completed using reference TRBV9 and TRBJ2-3, is DSGVTQTPKHLITATGQRVTLRCSPRSGDLSVYWYQQSLDQGLQFLIQYYNGEERAKGNILERFSAQQFPDLHSELNLSSLELGDSALYFCASSPRPGLAGGDTQYFGPGTRLTVL.

The chain is built from TRBV6-5 and TRBJ2-7, with 7 positions matching TRBD1. In germline, CDR1 is MNHEY, CDR2 SVGAGI. The CDR3 loop spans 15 amino acids. V trimming: 0 bases; J trimming: 1 base; junction bases outside the gene matches: 3. The CDR3 protein is CASSYSRGQSYEQYF. CDR3 DNA: TGTGCCAGCAGTTACTCGAGGGGGCAATCCTACGAGCAGTACTTC.

The V and J genes are TRBV19 and TRBJ1-5; D may be TRBD1 (6 bases). Germline V gene sequence: CDR1 LNHDA, CDR2 SQIVND (reference sequence). V lost 3 bases to trimming and J lost 7 bases, with 16 bases between them. CDR3 length: 15 amino acids. This chain's CDR3 is CASSMTAGETQPQHF. CDR3 bases: TGTGCCAGTAGTATGACGGCAGGGGAAACGCAGCCCCAGCATTTT.

V gene TRBV7-3 combines with J gene TRBJ1-1; maybe TRBD1 (6 bases). V was shortened by 4 bases and J by 3 bases, with 9 bases between the two germline ends. The CDR3 is 13 amino acids. Per the germline V gene, CDR1 is SGHTA and CDR2 is FQGTGA. The CDR3, as DNA: TGTGCCAGCAGCTCCCAGGGGTACACTGAAGCTTTCTTT. Amino acids: CASSSQGYTEAFF.

The chain has TRBV9 and TRBJ1-3, with D possibly matching TRBD1 (5 bases). Germline CDR1 SGDLS, CDR2 YYNGEE. V lost 3 bases to trimming and J lost 0 bases, with 19 bases between them. The CDR3 has 18 residues. The CDR3 here is CASSAQTVQWDSGNTIYF. The CDR3 DNA reads TGTGCCAGCAGCGCTCAGACAGTTCAGTGGGACTCTGGAAACACCATATATTTT.

The chain uses TRBV14 and TRBJ2-1, with 7 bases aligning to TRBD2. Germline V lookup: CDR1 SGHDN, CDR2 FVKESK. The CDR3 is made up of 13 amino acids. Trimming removed 1 base from V and 10 bases from J; junction bases left unmatched: 4. The CDR3 region is CASSQGEGPEQFF. CDR3 in DNA: TGTGCCAGCAGCCAAGGGGAGGGCCCAGAGCAGTTCTTC. Full variable domain (rest looked up from reference TRBV14 and TRBJ2-1): EAGVTQFPSHSVIEKGQTVTLRCDPISGHDNLYWYRRVMGKEIKFLLHFVKESKQDESGMPNNRFLAERTGGTYSTLKVQPAELEDSGVYFCASSQGEGPEQFFGPGTRLTVL.

The chain uses TRBV5-4 and TRBJ2-6, with D maybe TRBD1 (6 bases). Between the trimmed V and J ends, which lost 0 bases and 1 base, there was a span of 8 bases. Per the germline V gene, CDR1 is SGHNT and CDR2 is YYREEE (reference sequence). The CDR3 length is 16 residues. CDR3 residues: CASSLDRGSGANVLTF. CDR3 in DNA: TGTGCCAGCAGCTTGGATAGGGGGTCTGGGGCCAACGTCCTGACTTTC.

The chain combines TRBV15 with TRBJ2-1; TRBD2 matches 8 bases. Trimming cost V 0 bases and J 1 base; bases outside gene matches: 11. The CDR3 contains 19 residues. Germline V CDR1 and CDR2: LNHNV, YYDKDF (reference sequence). The chain's CDR3 is CATSRDFPGLAGSYNEQFF. The CDR3 DNA is TGTGCCACCAGCAGAGATTTCCCAGGGTTAGCGGGGTCCTACAATGAGCAGTTCTTC.

The V call is TRBV7-2, the J call TRBJ2-3; 7 bases match TRBD1. CDR1 SGHTA and CDR2 FQGNSA come from the germline V gene. Unmatched junction bases numbered 5, after V lost 5 bases and J lost 3 bases. The CDR3 has 14 amino acids. DNA for the CDR3: TGTGCCAGCAGCCCGTGGACAGGAACAGATACGCAGTATTTT. Translation: CASSPWTGTDTQYF.

This chain uses TRBV5-4 with TRBJ2-3; tentative D call: TRBD1 (6 bases). The CDR3 loop spans 15 amino acids. V was pared by 4 bases and J by 4 bases, with 16 bases between. The germline CDR1 and CDR2 sequences are SGHNT and YYREEE (reference sequence). Here the CDR3 reads CASSLRKQGPDTQYF. The DNA for the CDR3 is TGTGCCAGCAGCCTGCGTAAACAGGGCCCAGATACGCAGTATTTT.

The gene calls are TRBV2 and TRBJ2-1; D gene unclear. CDR1 and CDR2 (germline): SNHLY, FYNNEI. The CDR3 length is 11 residues. V lost 5 bases to trimming and J lost 7 bases, with 6 bases between them. This CDR3 reads CASSPRNEQFF. For the CDR3, the DNA is TGTGCCAGCAGTCCTAGAAATGAGCAGTTCTTC.

The chain has TRBV13 and TRBJ2-2; 8 bases line up with TRBD1. V lost 5 bases to trimming and J lost 3 bases; unmatched junction nucleotides: 5. Looked up from germline, CDR1 is PRHDT and CDR2 is FYEKMQ (reference sequence). This CDR3 spans 15 amino acids. For the CDR3, the DNA is TGTGCCAGCAGCCACAGGGGGACGGACACCGGGGAGCTGTTTTTT. As protein: CASSHRGTDTGELFF.

V gene TRBV7-7 combines with J gene TRBJ2-1; 13 nucleotides agree with TRBD2. V trimming: 5 bases; J trimming: 7 bases; junction bases outside the gene matches: 5. The CDR3 has 15 amino acids. CDR1 and CDR2 (germline): SSHAT, FNYEAQ (reference sequence). The CDR3 DNA follows: TGTGCCAGCAGCCGACTAGCGGGGGGTTTTAATGAGCAGTTCTTC. The encoded protein is CASSRLAGGFNEQFF.

This chain connects TRBV6-5 to TRBJ2-5, with 8 bases aligning to TRBD2. J lost 3 bases, V lost 6 bases, and 6 bases had no gene match. Germline CDR1 and CDR2: MNHEY and SVGAGI. This CDR3 is 14 amino acids long. The CDR3 here is CASRKSGSKETQYF. CDR3 DNA sequence: TGTGCCAGCAGAAAAAGCGGGAGTAAAGAGACCCAGTACTTC.

The V gene is TRBV19, the J gene TRBJ2-7; a weak D match, TRBD1 (6 bases). This CDR3 comprises 13 residues. Germline V lookup: CDR1 LNHDA, CDR2 SQIVND (reference sequence). Trimming took 8 bases from V and 4 from J, leaving 15 bases between them. The CDR3 spells CASVDRTKYEQYF. The CDR3 DNA reads TGTGCCAGTGTTGACAGGACGAAATACGAGCAGTACTTC.

The chain combines TRBV2 with TRBJ1-1, with D possibly matching TRBD1 (5 bases). Germline values: CDR1 SNHLY, CDR2 FYNNEI. The CDR3 is 13 amino acids. Trimming took 8 bases from V and 4 from J, leaving 14 bases between them. CDR3 amino acids: CASWVGGSTEAFF. The CDR3 region has the DNA TGTGCCAGCTGGGTGGGGGGATCCACTGAAGCTTTCTTT.

This chain joins TRBV2 and TRBJ2-5, with 10 positions matching TRBD1. V shed 1 base and J 5 bases; nucleotides not matched to a gene: 4. Germline CDR1 and CDR2: SNHLY and FYNNEI. The CDR3 is 15 amino acids. The CDR3 nucleotides read TGTGCCAGCAGTGAAGGGGGACAGGGGTTGGAGACCCAGTACTTC. It encodes CASSEGGQGLETQYF.

The gene calls are TRBV5-1 and TRBJ1-2, with a possible D match to TRBD1 (5 bases). Germline V CDR1 and CDR2: SGHRS, YFSETQ. The CDR3 is 14 residues long. V shed 3 bases and J shed 6 bases, with 15 bases lying between them. The CDR3 is CASSSPVQTDGYTF. In nucleotides, the CDR3 is TGCGCCAGCAGCTCCCCCGTCCAGACAGATGGCTACACCTTC.

The chain is built from TRBV6-1 and TRBJ2-7, with a possible D match to TRBD2 (6 bases). The V end was cut by 7 bases, the J end by 1 base, with 14 bases between. Per the germline V gene, CDR1 is MNHNS and CDR2 is SASEGT. The CDR3 sequence is 14 residues long. The DNA of the CDR3 is TGTGCCAGCAAAGGGAGGATAAGATCCTACGAGCAGTACTTC. Translated, it gives CASKGRIRSYEQYF.

The chain recombines TRBV7-3 with TRBJ2-1, with 7 positions matching TRBD2. The germline CDR1 and CDR2 sequences are SGHTA and FQGTGA. V gave up 1 base and J gave up 9 bases; unmatched junction bases: 6. The CDR3 runs to 14 residues. CDR3 nucleotides: TGTGCCAGCAGCTTAATTGGCCAGCGGGGTGAGCAGTTCTTC. As protein: CASSLIGQRGEQFF.